The rows below give T cell receptor beta chains drawn from one sample of a study of Graves' ophthalmopathy and Graves' hyperthyroidism. TCRdb processed the multiplex PCR reads anew with MiXCR; each CDR3 protein has one entry. The repertoire holds about 400,000 distinct CDR3 sequences, with about a sixth as singletons. The sample taken for sequencing was peripheral blood. All receptors derive from a woman between 18 and 29 years old with Graves' ophthalmopathy. CDR3s include the opening cysteine and the closing phenylalanine or tryptophan. D genes are given only for firm matches. Size is stated for part of the rows, as once, few or many counts, or as a class when the clone is expanded.

j_call clone_size d_call v_call cdr3_aa cdr3_nt
TRBJ2-7 . . TRBV6-5 CASSYNRDSSYEQYF TGTGCCAGCAGTTACAACCGGGACTCTTCCTACGAGCAGTACTTC
TRBJ1-5 many . TRBV18 CASSPWQGDSNQPQHF TGTGCCAGCTCACCATGGCAGGGCGATAGCAATCAGCCCCAGCATTTT
TRBJ1-6 many . TRBV7-8 CASSLDRGSSYNSPLHF TGTGCCAGCAGCTTAGATCGGGGAAGCTCCTATAATTCACCCCTCCACTTT
TRBJ1-1 many TRBD1 TRBV20-1 CSAPRGPRQGNTEAFF TGCAGTGCTCCAAGGGGACCGAGACAGGGGAACACTGAAGCTTTCTTT
TRBJ2-2 many TRBD1 TRBV27 CASSHRGSGYTGELFF TGTGCCAGCAGCCACAGGGGAAGTGGGTACACCGGGGAGCTGTTTTTT
TRBJ2-3 many . TRBV27 CASSPLGDTQYF TGTGCCAGCAGTCCATTGGGGGATACGCAGTATTTT
TRBJ2-7 . . TRBV29-1 CSVEPGTYEQYF TGCAGCGTTGAACCAGGGACCTACGAGCAGTACTTC
TRBJ1-2 many TRBD1 TRBV19 CASSNYRGSGYTF TGTGCCAGTAGTAACTACAGGGGCTCTGGCTACACCTTC
TRBJ1-5 . . TRBV6-2/TRBV6-3 CATVPGHPNQPQHF TGTGCCACAGTACCTGGACACCCCAATCAGCCCCAGCATTTT
TRBJ2-7 . TRBD2 TRBV27 CASSLEASGYYEQYF TGTGCCAGCAGTTTAGAGGCTAGCGGATACTACGAGCAGTACTTC
TRBJ1-1 many . TRBV29-1 CSVVRVVGTEAFF TGCAGCGTGGTGAGAGTCGTAGGGACTGAAGCTTTCTTT
TRBJ2-7 many . TRBV20-1 CSASRPGVEQYF TGCAGTGCTAGCCGTCCGGGGGTCGAGCAGTACTTC
TRBJ2-7 many . TRBV6-2/TRBV6-3 CASSYMGQDLYEQYF TGTGCCAGCAGTTACATGGGCCAGGACCTATACGAGCAGTACTTC
TRBJ1-1 many . TRBV7-2 CASRPVGTEAFF TGTGCCAGCAGGCCCGTCGGGACTGAAGCTTTCTTT
TRBJ2-7 many . TRBV6-5 CASSSPQTGYSYEQYF TGTGCCAGCAGTTCCCCCCAGACAGGTTACTCCTACGAGCAGTACTTC
TRBJ2-2 many . TRBV28 CASSLSGTGELFF TGCGCCAGCAGTCTCAGCGGTACCGGGGAGCTGTTTTTT
TRBJ1-1 many . TRBV6-1 CASSQGIRENTEAFF TGTGCCAGCTCCCAAGGGATCAGGGAGAACACTGAAGCTTTCTTT